This TCR beta chain was observed in a study of blood T cell repertoires in COVID-19. Study overall: Samples representing acute and convalescent COVID-19 were sourced from the United States, Italy and Spain. T cells, B-cell-depleted T cells, or PBMCs supplied cDNA or gDNA.

As processed by the authors: For nucleated cells, counts were estimated from reference gene primer amplification. Clones were read by immunoSEQ multiplex PCR, and TCRdb kept only the in-frame ones, dropping some. That table gives V, J and clone size, and the DNA gave D and trimming. The sample has tens of thousands of clones, roughly 82% seen once. V was trimmed by 2 bases and J by 4 bases, leaving 11 bases between them. From germline, CDR1 is SGHTA and CDR2 FQGNSA. CDR3 length: 14 residues. Material for sequencing was peripheral blood. The receptor's source is a man in his sixties with acute or convalescent COVID-19. V and J are TRBV7-2 and TRBJ2-5; D may be TRBD1 (5 bases). The CDR3 sequence: CASSLSRVRETQYF. CDR3 coding DNA: TGTGCCAGCAGCTTAAGCAGGGTTCGAGAGACCCAGTACTTC.